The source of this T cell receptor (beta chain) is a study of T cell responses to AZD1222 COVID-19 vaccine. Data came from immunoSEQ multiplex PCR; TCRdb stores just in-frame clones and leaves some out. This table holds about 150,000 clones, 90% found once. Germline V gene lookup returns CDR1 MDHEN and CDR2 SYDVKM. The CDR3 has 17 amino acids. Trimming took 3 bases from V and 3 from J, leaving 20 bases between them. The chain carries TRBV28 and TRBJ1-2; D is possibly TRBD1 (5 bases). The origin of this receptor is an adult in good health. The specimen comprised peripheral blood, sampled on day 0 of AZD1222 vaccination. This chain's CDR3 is CASSFDFGSGYYYGYTF. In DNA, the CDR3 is TGTGCCAGCAGTTTTGATTTTGGGTCAGGGTACTACTATGGCTACACCTTC.